This TCR beta chain was retrieved from a study of a mutant IDH1 vaccine in newly diagnosed glioma. Looking at the study overall: Once 4-6 weeks had passed after radiotherapy alone, vaccination started, or it started with temozolomide cycles. It was radiotherapy, temozolomide, or both that patients received previously, with most receiving both.

Time point here: week 23, last vaccination. In the vaccine, a single dose held 300 ug of the mutant IDH1 20-mer peptide, along with topical imiquimod. New IDH1-mutant, ATRX-lost WHO grade 3 or 4 astrocytomas occurred in donors. Assay: immunoSEQ multiplex PCR; the TCRdb copy retains only in-frame clones and omits some. The data hold some 20,000 clones, with almost 85% observed a single time. Trimming removed 3 bases from V and 5 bases from J, with 16 bases in between. The CDR3 extends over 15 amino acids. CDR1 and CDR2 from the germline V gene are KGHSH and LQKENI. As for this clone: The antigen is undetermined.

The sequence derives from a man aged 25-40 years with glioma. This specimen consisted of PBMCs, obtained from a glioma patient whose treatment included an IDH1 peptide vaccine. The chain joins TRBV18 to TRBJ2-5, with TRBD1 as a possible D gene (5 bases). The CDR3 coding sequence is TGTGCCAGCTCACCGCCCCAGACAGTAAAGGAGACCCAGTACTTC. Translated, it gives CASSPPQTVKETQYF. Full variable domain (outside the CDR3, taken from reference TRBV18 and TRBJ2-5): NAGVMQNPRHLVRRRGQEARLRCSPMKGHSHVYWYRQLPEEGLKFMVYLQKENIIDESGMPKERFSAEFPKEGPSILRIQQVVRGDSAAYFCASSPPQTVKETQYFGPGTRLLVL.